This is a list of T cell receptor beta chains from one sample in a study of T cells in Graves' hyperthyroidism and ophthalmopathy. TCRdb ran MiXCR on the multiplex PCR reads and lists one entry per CDR3 protein. The sample consists of 400,000 to 600,000 distinct CDR3 sequences, roughly 20% of them appearing once. Sequencing was done on a sample of blood. Receptor source: a man between 18 and 35 years old with Graves' hyperthyroidism. Each CDR3 is given without its conserved first and last residue. D genes are given only for firm matches. Clone size is given for some rows only: seen once, a few or many times, or a class if the clone is expanded.

D	size	J	V	CDR3
-	many	TRBJ2-1	TRBV7-8	ASGFADGQQF
TRBD1	many	TRBJ1-5	TRBV11-1	ASSLGVRQGVRQPQH
-	many	TRBJ1-2	TRBV15	ATSRAATGQGYT
-	-	TRBJ2-2	TRBV12-3/TRBV12-4	ASGNGGPGELF
TRBD1	-	TRBJ1-1	TRBV28	ASSQNSRGRGYTEAF
-	many	TRBJ1-1	TRBV20-1	SATTYTEAF
-	few	TRBJ2-2	TRBV20-1	SARGQFSTGELF
TRBD1	many	TRBJ1-1	TRBV30	AWTRDRGTEAF
TRBD1	many	TRBJ2-2	TRBV2	ASTSGGDTGELF
TRBD1	many	TRBJ2-5	TRBV30	AWRTPRDSPETQY
-	-	TRBJ2-7	TRBV6-1	ASSPLGAYEQY
-	few	TRBJ2-5	TRBV5-1	ASPDKRETQY
TRBD2	few	TRBJ2-7	TRBV6-5	ASSYAGGLIFEQY
-	many	TRBJ2-2	TRBV9	ASSIRPGVRNTGELF